At least ten counts were recorded for the clone carrying this TCR beta chain. Antigen specificity is unknown. This specimen belongs to a study of beta chain features in type 1 diabetes. Investigators reverse transcribed all isolated RNA, so they sequenced expressed TCRB transcripts. Here immunoSEQ multiplex PCR was the method, and the copy in TCRdb shows in-frame clones only, minus some. The repertoire holds 500,000 to 800,000 clones, with roughly 12% as singletons. Study-wide points: A closer apparent resemblance between naive, central memory and Treg TCRB repertoires was seen in patients than in healthy donors. Shortening of TCRB CDR3s, moderate but significant, appeared in all four CD4+ subsets of Type 1 diabetes patients.

The CDR3 extends over 13 amino acids. V lost 1 base, J lost 3 bases, and 5 bases lay in between. Germline V gives CDR1 LGHNT, CDR2 FRNRAP. The sequenced material came from naive CD4+ T cells from blood. The receptor was isolated from a man aged 30 to 39 with type 1 diabetes. V and J are TRBV12-5 and TRBJ2-3, with unresolved D. The CDR3 loop reads CASGLGRTDTQYF. The CDR3 DNA is TGTGCTAGTGGTTTGGGGCGGACAGATACGCAGTATTTT.